These 16 T cell receptor beta chains were all obtained from the same sample, sequenced in a study of T cells in Graves' hyperthyroidism and ophthalmopathy. Amplified TCR beta CDR3 regions derived from RNA transcripts. Using the HTBI primer set, a first-round RT-PCR was run on the TCR CDR3. One entry per CDR3 protein, called by TCRdb with MiXCR from the multiplex PCR reads. The table shows about 46,000 distinct CDR3 sequences, with over 45% occurring only once. The sample consisted of peripheral blood or thyroid tissue (not recorded which). The receptors derive from a woman aged 45-59 years with Graves' hyperthyroidism.

The J gene is TRBJ1-2, the V gene TRBV29-1, with D possibly being TRBD1 (5 bases). The CDR3 covers 13 residues. Germline V gene lookup returns CDR1 SQVTM and CDR2 ANQGSEA. Trimming removed 8 bases from V and 4 bases from J, with 17 bases in between. The CDR3 reads CSSLGAGLYGYTF. In DNA, the CDR3 is TGCAGCAGTTTAGGGGCAGGCCTCTATGGCTACACCTTC.

The V and J genes are TRBV7-2 and TRBJ2-7, with D perhaps matching TRBD1 (6 bases). V shed 5 bases and J shed 6 bases, with 17 bases lying between them. The V gene's germline CDR1 is SGHTA and CDR2 FQGNSA. The CDR3 has 14 residues. The CDR3 region has the DNA TGTGCCAGCAGCCCCGGGACAAGTATACTCGAGCAGTACTTC. Amino acids: CASSPGTSILEQYF.

The DNA of the CDR3 is TGCAGTGCTAGAGACTACTCTGGGGCCAACGTCCTGACTTTCTTT. Encoded protein: CSARDYSGANVLTFF. The rearrangement joins TRBV20-1 to TRBJ1-1; possibly TRBD1 for D (5 bases). The germline CDR1 and CDR2 sequences are DFQATT and SNEGSKA (reference sequence). Trimming removed 0 bases at V and 12 bases at J, with 23 bases between. The CDR3 is 15 residues long.

The table lists this clonotype with many counts. The V gene is TRBV7-6, the J gene TRBJ2-3; 10 bases line up with TRBD2. V shed 1 base, J shed 4 bases, and the junction held 8 bases outside the gene matches. The germline V gene encodes CDR1 SGHVS and CDR2 FNYEAQ. This CDR3 region has 17 residues. The DNA of the CDR3 is TGTGCCAGCAGCTTAGGGAGGCTAGCGGGAGAACCAGATACGCAGTATTTT. It is translated as CASSLGRLAGEPDTQYF.

This clonotype was seen ten or more times. This chain connects TRBV9 to TRBJ2-7; no reliable D call. The CDR3 runs 13 residues. Germline loops: CDR1 SGDLS, CDR2 YYNGEE. Trimming removed 3 bases from V and 0 bases from J, with 7 bases in between. The CDR3 nucleotides are TGTGCCAGCAGCGGGCAGAGCTCCTACGAGCAGTACTTC. Protein: CASSGQSSYEQYF.

The chain carries TRBV10-1 and TRBJ2-7; 11 nucleotides align to TRBD2. V shed 3 bases and J 5 bases; nucleotides not matched to a gene: 9. This CDR3 is 16 amino acids long. Per the germline V gene, CDR1 is WNHNN and CDR2 is SYGVQD (reference sequence). The CDR3 DNA reads as TGCGCCAGCAGTGAAGCCCTAGCGGGAGGAGTGAACGAGCAGTACTTC. The encoded protein is CASSEALAGGVNEQYF.

The V and J genes are TRBV29-1 and TRBJ2-7; D might be TRBD1 (5 bases). V lost 4 bases and J 3 bases, leaving 10 bases between the germline ends. Germline values: CDR1 SQVTM, CDR2 ANQGSEA. This CDR3 contains 12 residues. The CDR3 reads CSVGGWHYEQYF. The CDR3 DNA is TGCAGCGTTGGGGGCTGGCACTACGAGCAGTACTTC.

The rearrangement links TRBV25-1 to TRBJ1-2; D is unresolved. V was shortened by 4 bases and J by 4 bases, with 13 bases between the two germline ends. The germline CDR1 and CDR2 sequences are MGHDK and SYGVNS. The CDR3 is 14 amino acids. DNA for the CDR3: TGTGCCAGCAGTGCAAAACAGACCGCCTATGGCTACACCTTC. Protein: CASSAKQTAYGYTF.

This clonotype was found many times. This chain links TRBV7-9 with TRBJ2-3; D is undetermined. CDR1 is SEHNR and CDR2 is FQNEAQ in the germline V gene (reference sequence). The CDR3 consists of 12 residues. The ends were cut back, 8 bases at V and 4 bases at J, with 10 bases in the middle. CDR3 DNA: TGTGCCAGCGGCCTCGAAGCAGATACGCAGTATTTT. This gives the protein CASGLEADTQYF. Full variable domain (remainder filled in from reference TRBV7-9 and TRBJ2-3): DTGVSQNPRHKITKRGQNVTFRCDPISEHNRLYWYRQTLGQGPEFLTYFQNEAQLEKSRLLSDRFSAERPKGSFSTLEIQRTEQGDSAMYLCASGLEADTQYFGPGTRLTVL.

This clonotype is medium-sized by share. The chain recombines TRBV20-1 with TRBJ2-5; 7 bases agree with TRBD2. V gave up 3 bases and J gave up 0 bases; unmatched junction bases: 13. The CDR3 runs to 17 residues. Per the germline V gene, CDR1 is DFQATT and CDR2 is SNEGSKA (reference sequence). CDR3 bases: TGCAGTGCTAGGGAGGATGCGGGAGTTACCGACCAAGAGACCCAGTACTTC. Translation gives CSAREDAGVTDQETQYF.

This clonotype was counted ten times or more. This chain links TRBV20-1 with TRBJ2-3; D gene ambiguous. The V and J ends lost 4 bases and 6 bases respectively, with 11 bases between them. Germline CDR1 DFQATT, CDR2 SNEGSKA (reference sequence). The CDR3 extends over 12 amino acids. CDR3: CSAIRLRDTQYF. The CDR3 nucleotides are TGCAGTGCTATCCGCCTTAGGGATACGCAGTATTTT.

The table lists this clonotype with many counts. The genes are TRBV11-2 and TRBJ1-5; D call uncertain. The V gene lost 1 base and the J gene lost 4 bases, with 8 bases spanning the gap. This CDR3 is 14 amino acids long. Per germline, CDR1 SGHAT and CDR2 FQNNGV. The DNA for the CDR3 is TGTGCCAGCAGCTTAGGGCAAGGAAATCAGCCCCAGCATTTT. Residues: CASSLGQGNQPQHF.

This clonotype came up many times. The V call is TRBV20-1, the J call TRBJ2-7; 7 nucleotides match TRBD1. Germline CDR1 and CDR2: DFQATT and SNEGSKA (reference sequence). CDR3 length: 14 residues. J was trimmed by 6 bases and V by 2 bases; bases with no gene match: 10. The CDR3 here is CSARRQGPVSEQYF. The CDR3 DNA follows: TGCAGTGCTAGACGACAGGGTCCTGTTAGCGAGCAGTACTTC.

This clonotype appeared once. The genes are TRBV7-3 and TRBJ2-5; weak D call: TRBD2 (7 bases). Germline-derived CDR1 and CDR2 are SGHTA and FQGTGA. V gave up 2 bases and J gave up 4 bases, with 11 bases separating them. This CDR3 spans 14 amino acids. CDR3 loop: CASSLAGARETQYF. CDR3 DNA: TGTGCCAGCAGCTTAGCGGGGGCGCGAGAGACCCAGTACTTC. Full variable domain (missing parts from reference TRBV7-3 and TRBJ2-5): GAGVSQTPSNKVTEKGKYVELRCDPISGHTALYWYRQSLGQGPEFLIYFQGTGAADDSGLPNDRFFAVRPEGSVSTLKIQRTERGDSAVYLCASSLAGARETQYFGPGTRLLVL.

The genes are TRBV28 and TRBJ1-5; tentatively, D is TRBD1 (6 bases). Germline assignment: CDR1 MDHEN and CDR2 SYDVKM. V lost 8 bases and J lost 2, with 19 bases in between. This CDR3 spans 16 amino acids. The DNA of the CDR3 is TGTGCCAGCTCCCTTAGTGGGGGGCTCGGCAATCAGCCCCAGCATTTT. This gives the protein CASSLSGGLGNQPQHF.

On this clonotype itself: At one end, the junction sequence differs from germline, possibly due to a read error. The rearrangement joins TRBV28 to TRBJ1-1, with TRBD1 as a possible D gene (6 bases). The CDR3 has 15 residues. Germline assignment: CDR1 MDHEN and CDR2 SYDVKM. Here the CDR3 DNA reads TGTGCCCGCAGTTTTAGGGCAGGGGTTCAAGGTGAAGCTTTCTTT. This gives the protein CARSFRAGVQGEAFF. Variable domain in full (rest from reference TRBV28 and TRBJ1-1): DVKVTQSSRYLVKRTGEKVFLECVQDMDHENMFWYRQDPGLGLRLIYFSYDVKMKEKGDIPEGYSVSREKKERFSLILESASTNQTSMYLCARSFRAGVQGEAFFGQGTRLTVV.